This T cell receptor (beta chain) was obtained from a study of blood T cells in healthy people across ages. Together with a sample-barcoded 5' primer, a J-beta primer mix was included in a second PCR lasting roughly 7 to 11 cycles. TCRdb re-called the 5' RACE reads through MiXCR, storing one row per CDR3 protein. The sample lists roughly 1.5 million distinct CDR3 sequences; approximately 42% were seen once. This TCR was sampled from a woman between 18 and 29 years old in good health. Specimen: blood.

CDR3 in amino acids: CASSTHRQNTGELFF. In DNA, the CDR3 is TGTGCCAGCAGCACGCACAGACAGAACACCGGGGAGCTGTTTTTT. The chain couples TRBV7-8 to TRBJ2-2; no clear D gene. The V gene's germline CDR1 is SGHVS and CDR2 FQNEAQ. Trimming pared 5 bases from V and 1 base from J, leaving 11 bases between. The CDR3 is 15 residues long.